The clone carrying this T cell receptor (beta chain) was counted at least ten times. What it binds is not known. TCR cDNA received a 3' ligated oligonucleotide that carried a UMI. Adult healthy volunteers gave 2.5 ml peripheral blood for whole-blood RNA. Unsorted total RNA, roughly 1 to 1000 ng, was DNase treated before reverse transcription. The SP2 primer and nested alpha and beta constant region primers amplified ligated cDNA in four rounds. From the 5' RACE reads, TCRdb called clonotypes with MiXCR, one entry per CDR3 protein. The sample includes 58,000 or so distinct CDR3 sequences, about 7.1% seen only once; the top ten take just over 9.5%. The data were obtained in a study of naive and memory T cell subsets. Germline assignment: CDR1 SNHLY and CDR2 FYNNEI. J was trimmed by 4 bases and V by 6 bases; bases with no gene match: 7. CDR3 length equals 15 residues. Study conclusions and caveats: This RNA-based method may be sensitive to activation-related transcript changes.

This receptor was obtained from a female donor in good health. The chain employs TRBV2 and TRBJ1-4; 8 bases line up with TRBD1. CDR3 nucleotide sequence: TGTGCCAGCAGCCGGGACAGGACGGATAATGAAAAACTGTTTTTT. Its protein is CASSRDRTDNEKLFF.